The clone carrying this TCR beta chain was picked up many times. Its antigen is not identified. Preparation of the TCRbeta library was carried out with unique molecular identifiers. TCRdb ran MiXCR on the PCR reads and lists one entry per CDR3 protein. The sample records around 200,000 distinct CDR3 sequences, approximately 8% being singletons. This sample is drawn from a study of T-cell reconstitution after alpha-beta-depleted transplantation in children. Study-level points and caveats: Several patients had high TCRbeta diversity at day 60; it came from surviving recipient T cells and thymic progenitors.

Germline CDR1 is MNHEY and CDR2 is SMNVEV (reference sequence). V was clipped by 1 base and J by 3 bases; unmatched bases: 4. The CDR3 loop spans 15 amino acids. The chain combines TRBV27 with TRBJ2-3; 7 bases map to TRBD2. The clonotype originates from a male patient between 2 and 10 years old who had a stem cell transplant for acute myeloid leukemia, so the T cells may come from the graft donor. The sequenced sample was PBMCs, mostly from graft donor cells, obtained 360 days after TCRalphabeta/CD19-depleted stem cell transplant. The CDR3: CASSLFPAGTDTQYF. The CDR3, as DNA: TGTGCCAGCAGTTTATTCCCAGCGGGAACAGATACGCAGTATTTT.